The clone carrying this TCR beta chain has just one count. Its matching antigen is unknown. The germline gene is not matched at one end of the junction; a read error may be the cause. This specimen comes from a study of cytomegalovirus exposure and HLA in healthy donors. Across the whole study: Caucasian-associated ancestry cluster membership applied to approximately 80% of approximately 420 genotyped donors.

PCR was performed using 60 Vbeta and 13 Jbeta primers. Repertoires were generated with immunoSEQ multiplex PCR, while TCRdb's copy carries only in-frame clones and drops some. The repertoire has 170,000 or so clones, roughly 80% of them found once; the top ten carry around 6.6%. The CDR3 spans 16 residues. Germline V gene data show CDR1 as SEHNR and CDR2 as FQNEAQ (reference sequence). Points from the study as a whole: Confirmation in vitro established that a few CMV-associated chains were specific for CMV antigens. Listed as cytomegalovirus-associated were 164 TCR beta chains.

The chain recombines TRBV7-9 with TRBJ2-1, with 10 bases identical to TRBD2. This receptor was obtained from a male donor in good health and CMV-seropositive. Sequencing input: PBMCs. CDR3: CSSRGEGLAGVYEQFF. The CDR3 DNA follows: TGTTCCAGCAGGGGGGAGGGCCTAGCGGGAGTTTATGAGCAGTTCTTC.